This passage covers 4 T cell receptor beta chains from one sample sequenced in a study of shared clonotypes between healthy human individuals. This table comes from immunoSEQ multiplex PCR, and its TCRdb copy is limited to in-frame clones, with some not included. The sample lists a few million clones; about 90% were seen once. Sequencing was carried out using naive CD4+ T cells from PBMCs. The subset is: CD45RA+ positively selected. These receptor sequences come from a man aged 18 to 35 in good health. Some clones in this sample may be carry-over from other donors' samples.

The V call is TRBV7-2, the J call TRBJ2-3; no reliable D call. Germline V lookup: CDR1 SGHTA, CDR2 FQGNSA. This CDR3 contains 14 residues. V was cut by 5 bases and J by 1 base, with 10 bases left in between. CDR3 DNA sequence: TGTGCCAGCAGCCCCAGATACCGCACAGATACGCAGTATTTT. Translating gives CASSPRYRTDTQYF.

The genes are TRBV7-2 and TRBJ2-7, with 8 bases lining up with TRBD1. The ends lost 2 bases at V and 2 bases at J; junction bases unmatched: 5. The CDR3 consists of 15 residues. Germline CDR1 reads SGHTA; CDR2 reads FQGNSA. The CDR3 DNA follows: TGTGCCAGCAGCTTAATGGGACAGGTCCCCTACGAGCAGTACTTC. Translating it yields CASSLMGQVPYEQYF.

The CDR3 sequence is CASSLTATGEKLFF. As DNA, the CDR3 is TGTGCCAGCAGCTTGACCGCTACAGGTGAAAAACTGTTTTTT. J is TRBJ1-4 and V is TRBV5-6, with D perhaps matching TRBD1 (5 bases). Germline-derived CDR1 and CDR2 are SGHDT and YYEEEE. This CDR3 comprises 14 residues. V lost 1 base, J lost 7 bases, and 11 bases lay in between.

The chain has TRBV19 and TRBJ2-1, with D tentatively TRBD2 (6 bases). This CDR3 is built from 15 residues. CDR1 LNHDA and CDR2 SQIVND come from the germline V gene (reference sequence). V dropped 7 bases and J dropped 7 bases, with 20 bases sitting between them. The CDR3 is CASTLRQGGRNEQFF. The CDR3 DNA reads TGTGCCAGTACCCTTAGGCAGGGAGGAAGGAATGAGCAGTTCTTC.